The 10 T cell receptor beta chains presented below share a single source sample, sequenced in a study of glioma-infiltrating T cells. Amplification of TCR alpha and beta CDR3 regions from RNA used iRepertoire nested multiplex PCR. Each CDR3 protein gets one entry after TCRdb re-called the multiplex PCR reads with MiXCR. Here the sample spans approximately 400,000 distinct CDR3 sequences, 41% being singletons. The material sequenced was glioma tissue, nonneoplastic brain tissue, or PBMCs (not recorded which). These receptors all stem from a human donor with low-grade glioma or glioblastoma, undergoing nonglioma brain surgery, or in good health (not recorded which).

To note about this clonotype: This could be a read error, since a much larger clone is one nucleotide away. The gene calls are TRBV28 and TRBJ2-5, with a tentative D call TRBD2 (5 bases). This CDR3 is 15 amino acids long. Germline CDR1 MDHEN, CDR2 SYDVKM. DNA of the CDR3: TGTGACAGCAGTTTCCCCCGAGGGCTCCAAGAGACCCAGTACTTC. It is translated as CDSSFPRGLQETQYF.

With regard to this clonotype: Germline and junction disagree at one end, which may indicate a read error. The CDR3 coding sequence is TGTGTCAGCAGCCTTCAAAGGACTGAAAATGAGCAGTTCTTC. Translating gives CVSSLQRTENEQFF. J is TRBJ2-1 and V is TRBV7-2; weak D call: TRBD2 (5 bases). Germline V gene sequence: CDR1 SGHTA, CDR2 FQGNSA. This CDR3 has 14 amino acids.

The genes are TRBV5-8 and TRBJ2-3, with D possibly being TRBD1 or TRBD2 (5 bases each). The germline V and J ends were trimmed by 4 bases and 2 bases, with 11 bases remaining between them. Per germline, CDR1 SGHTS and CDR2 YDEGEE. The CDR3 totals 14 residues. As DNA, the CDR3 is TGTGCCAGCAGCGCCTCGGGGCTCACAGATACGCAGTATTTT. This codes for CASSASGLTDTQYF.

The count of this clonotype is one. The chain recombines TRBV20-1 with TRBJ1-2, with a possible D match to TRBD1 (5 bases). The germline gives CDR1 DFQATT, CDR2 SNEGSKA (reference sequence). Trimming removed 2 bases from V and 6 bases from J, with 13 bases in between. CDR3 length equals 13 residues. The CDR3 nucleotides read TGCAGTGCTAGAAGCGGGGCGCAGCATGGCTACACCTTC. This translates into CSARSGAQHGYTF.

The chain carries TRBV28 and TRBJ2-1; D gene uncertain. The CDR3 sequence is 15 residues long. The V gene's germline CDR1 is MDHEN and CDR2 SYDVKM. The V and J ends lost 6 bases and 0 bases respectively, with 12 bases between them. CDR3 nucleotide sequence: TGTGCCAGCAGCCCCAGTTGGGGCTCCTACAATGAGCAGTTCTTC. This gives the protein CASSPSWGSYNEQFF.

This chain joins TRBV5-4 and TRBJ2-5; maybe TRBD1 (5 bases). V gave up 4 bases and J gave up 1 base, with 14 bases separating them. This CDR3 has 15 residues. Germline V lookup: CDR1 SGHNT, CDR2 YYREEE (reference sequence). The CDR3, as DNA: TGTGCCAGCAGCCACCTTTTGCAGGGCCAAGAGACCCAGTACTTC. Translated: CASSHLLQGQETQYF.

CDR3: CASNLAGARYEQYF. For the CDR3, the DNA is TGTGCCAGCAACCTAGCGGGAGCACGATACGAGCAGTACTTC. The chain couples TRBV5-4 to TRBJ2-7; 10 bases are a match to TRBD2. The CDR3 length is 14 residues. Germline V gene data show CDR1 as SGHNT and CDR2 as YYREEE (reference sequence). V lost 6 bases and J lost 4; bases outside the gene matches: 7.

The rearrangement uses TRBV4-3 and TRBJ2-5; 8 bases fit TRBD1. Germline lookup yields CDR1 LGHNA and CDR2 YSLEER. CDR3 size: 15 residues. Trimming cost V 0 bases and J 3 bases; bases outside gene matches: 3. CDR3 protein: CASSQDRDRKETQYF. The CDR3 DNA is TGCGCCAGCAGCCAAGACCGGGACAGGAAAGAGACCCAGTACTTC.

This sequence joins TRBV7-3 and TRBJ1-4, with TRBD1 matching over 7 bases. The CDR3 sequence is 15 residues long. CDR1 and CDR2 (germline): SGHTA, FQGTGA. V lost 2 bases and J lost 2; bases outside the gene matches: 2. The CDR3 reads CASSLEGATNEKLFF. CDR3 DNA: TGTGCCAGCAGCTTAGAGGGGGCCACTAATGAAAAACTGTTTTTT.

This clonotype was seen repeatedly, ten times or more. The genes are TRBV7-2 and TRBJ1-2; the D is unclear. The germline V gene has CDR1 SGHTA and CDR2 FQGNSA. The ends were cut back, 1 base at V and 0 bases at J, with 9 bases in the middle. The length of the CDR3 is 15 residues. The CDR3 DNA reads as TGTGCCAGCAGCTTAGGAGGGAACACTAACTATGGCTACACCTTC. It specifies CASSLGGNTNYGYTF.